This T cell receptor beta chain was found in a study of blood T cell repertoires in COVID-19. Overall study: From the United States, Italy and Spain came samples of acute and convalescent COVID-19.

CDR3 length: 14 residues. The germline gives CDR1 GTSNPN, CDR2 SVGIG (reference sequence). The V end lost 4 bases, the J end lost 0 bases, and 12 bases lay between the germline ends. TCRdb's copy holds only in-frame clones and misses some; the assay was immunoSEQ multiplex PCR. The repertoire includes roughly 670,000 clones, 70% to 90% of them detected once, and roughly 0.25% sits in the top ten. What was sequenced was peripheral blood. The chain uses TRBV30 and TRBJ1-2; D not certain. The TCR comes from a woman in her late teens or twenties with acute or convalescent COVID-19. CDR3 DNA sequence: TGTGCCTGGACAACATGGGCCCCTAACTATGGCTACACCTTC. Translating it yields CAWTTWAPNYGYTF. The full variable domain, with the rest looked up from reference TRBV30 and TRBJ1-2, is SQTIHQWPATLVQPVGSPLSLECTVEGTSNPNLYWYRQAAGRGLQLLFYSVGIGQISSEVPQNLSASRPQDRQFILSSKKLLLSDSGFYLCAWTTWAPNYGYTFGSGTRLTVV.